A selection of T cell receptor beta chains follows, all from one sample in a study of blood T cell repertoires in COVID-19. The assay was immunoSEQ multiplex PCR, and TCRdb's table has in-frame clones only and misses some. The sample has approximately 100,000 clones; around 83% are singletons. Sequencing was done on a sample of peripheral blood. All receptors come from a woman of 80 years or more with active or convalescent COVID-19. The CDR3 runs from the conserved cysteine through the conserved F or W.

j_call v_call cdr3_aa
TRBJ1-5 TRBV18 CASSYSSSGANQPQHF
TRBJ2-7 TRBV18 CASSTGTGPYEQYF
TRBJ1-3 TRBV28 CASGSTGPENRNTIYF
TRBJ1-3 TRBV4-1 CASSLGTGGRGNTIYF
TRBJ2-1 TRBV28 CASSFSGRGNEQFF
TRBJ2-7 TRBV3-1/TRBV3-2 CASSQAPYGGIYGYEQYF
TRBJ1-5 TRBV15 CATSRDLRRDQPQHF
TRBJ2-2 TRBV28 CASSSQGSGELFF
TRBJ1-1 TRBV6-5 CASSLGQSRSSFF
TRBJ2-7 TRBV5-1 CASSPRTGGASYEQYF
TRBJ1-5 TRBV2 CATTGGLNQPQHF
TRBJ2-3 TRBV28 CASSLNSGGFLDTQYF